A single sample is the source of the 6 T cell receptor beta chains below, sequenced in a study of CD8 T cells in ankylosing spondylitis. TCRdb ran MiXCR on the 5' RACE reads and lists one entry per CDR3 protein. The table records about 250,000 distinct CDR3 sequences, 18% of them present only once. The sequenced sample consisted of blood, either unsorted or a sorted T cell fraction (not recorded which). Receptors originate from a male donor with ankylosing spondylitis or in good health (not recorded which).

The chain uses TRBV7-9 and TRBJ2-7; D ambiguous. V was trimmed by 1 base and J by 0 bases, leaving 16 bases between them. The length of the CDR3 is 17 residues. Germline CDR1 and CDR2: SEHNR and FQNEAQ (reference sequence). The CDR3 reads CASSLDLSTLNSYEQYF. The CDR3 bases are TGTGCCAGCAGCTTAGACTTATCGACGTTGAACTCCTACGAGCAGTACTTC.

The rearrangement links TRBV7-9 to TRBJ2-1, with D maybe TRBD2 (5 bases). V shed 4 bases and J shed 5 bases, with 15 bases lying between them. Germline V gives CDR1 SEHNR, CDR2 FQNEAQ (reference sequence). CDR3 length: 15 amino acids. The CDR3 sequence is CASSSRASGNNEQFF. The CDR3 DNA follows: TGTGCCAGCAGCTCTCGTGCCAGCGGAAACAATGAGCAGTTCTTC.

The chain has TRBV29-1 and TRBJ2-1; 7 bases map to TRBD2. V was clipped by 0 bases and J by 8 bases; unmatched bases: 7. Germline CDR1 and CDR2: SQVTM and ANQGSEA. The CDR3 consists of 14 residues. The CDR3 region is CSVEDREEGDEQFF. CDR3 in DNA: TGCAGCGTTGAAGATCGGGAGGAGGGAGATGAGCAGTTCTTC.

The chain combines TRBV20-1 with TRBJ2-1; 9 positions agree with TRBD1. Germline V gene data show CDR1 as DFQATT and CDR2 as SNEGSKA (reference sequence). The CDR3 contains 16 residues. The ends lost 1 base at V and 3 bases at J; junction bases unmatched: 7. The DNA of the CDR3 is TGCAGTGCTAGAGTTACAGGGGGCAACATCTACAATGAGCAGTTCTTC. Protein product: CSARVTGGNIYNEQFF.

This clonotype was seen a few times. The chain has TRBV5-1 and TRBJ2-1, with D possibly being TRBD1 or TRBD2 (5 bases each). With 0 bases removed from V and 6 bases from J, the gap between germline ends came to 19 bases. This CDR3 comprises 17 residues. CDR1 and CDR2 (germline): SGHRS, YFSETQ. The CDR3, as DNA: TGCGCCAGCAGCTTGGTGGCTAGCACTCGTGGGGGCAATGAGCAGTTCTTC. It is translated as CASSLVASTRGGNEQFF.

In its sample, this clonotype was seen a few times. V usage is TRBV12-3 or TRBV12-4 and J usage is TRBJ2-2; possible D gene TRBD2, 5 bases. This CDR3 has 13 amino acids. V was pared by 7 bases and J by 6 bases, with 12 bases between. CDR3 in DNA: TGTGCCAGCACCCAGGAGGTCTCCGGGGAGCTGTTTTTT. As protein: CASTQEVSGELFF.